What follows are 4 T cell receptor beta chains derived from one specimen sequenced in a study of tumor-infiltrating lymphocytes in primary liver carcinoma. A constant-region primer served to make TCR beta cDNA from around 540 ng total RNA. Investigators got TCR beta libraries out of three nested multiplex PCR rounds, done with slightly modified ARM-PCR. A C-beta reverse primer and TRBV1-TRBV30 forward primers served in each of the first two PCR rounds, at approximately 10 cycles apiece. TCRdb recomputed calls from the multiplex PCR reads with MiXCR, one row per CDR3 protein. The sample has about 44,000 distinct CDR3 sequences; about 80% are singletons. Both RNA and DNA were isolated together from around 18-30 mg of bulk tissue that had not been sorted. Sequencing used liver tumor tissue from sampling region 3. The subset here: tumor region T3, left-lateral pole. These TCRs come from a man aged 35 to 55 with primary liver carcinoma and hepatitis B virus infection.

This clonotype was observed a single time. The conserved closing phenylalanine or tryptophan is absent in this CDR3, likely reflecting a read error. The chain has TRBV6-6 and TRBJ2-7; TRBD2 aligns across 10 bases. The germline gives CDR1 MNHNY, CDR2 SVGAGI (reference sequence). This CDR3 comprises 16 residues. CDR3: CASSYSTPSGSNEQYL. Written as DNA, the CDR3 is TGTGCAAGCAGTTACAGCACGCCTAGCGGGAGCAACGAGCAGTACTTA.

In the case of this clonotype: A much more abundant neighbour one base away suggests this may be a read error. The rearrangement joins TRBV30 to TRBJ1-1, with D possibly being TRBD1 (6 bases). The germline V gene encodes CDR1 GTSNPN and CDR2 SVGIG (reference sequence). The length of the CDR3 is 13 residues. The CDR3 protein is CAWRPKGDTGAFF. In DNA, the CDR3 is TGTGCCTGGAGGCCTAAGGGGGACACTGGAGCTTTCTTT.

This clonotype has only a few counts. This chain joins TRBV20-1 and TRBJ1-6; maybe TRBD1 (6 bases). Trimming shortened V by 0 bases and J by 0 bases, and 9 bases separated the two germline ends. The germline V gene encodes CDR1 DFQATT and CDR2 SNEGSKA (reference sequence). The length of the CDR3 is 16 residues. CDR3 DNA sequence: TGCAGTGCTAGAGACAGGGGCAGCTCCTATAATTCACCCCTCCACTTT. This translates into CSARDRGSSYNSPLHF.

Turning to this clonotype: The junction differs from germline at one of its ends, possibly a read error. The CDR3 sequence: CASNQLAGLTTGTQYF. The CDR3 bases are TGTGCCAGCAATCAATTAGCGGGTTTAACCACAGGTACGCAATATTTT. This chain connects TRBV6-1 to TRBJ2-3; 7 bases line up with TRBD2. The CDR3 sequence is 16 residues long. In germline, CDR1 is MNHNS, CDR2 SASEGT.